These 31 T cell receptor beta chains were sequenced from one sample in a study of blood T cell repertoires in COVID-19. Repertoires were generated with immunoSEQ multiplex PCR, while TCRdb's copy carries only in-frame clones and drops some. The table includes 250,000 to 300,000 clones, 88% detected once. Sequencing was carried out using PBMCs or T cells enriched from blood (not recorded which). The receptor source for this set is an older woman in a cohort exposed to, infected with or recovered from COVID-19 (not recorded which).

The chain joins TRBV11-2 to TRBJ2-7; D possibly corresponds to TRBD2 (6 bases). Trimming cost V 5 bases and J 7 bases, with 21 bases left between them. CDR1 and CDR2 from the germline V gene are SGHAT and FQNNGV. The CDR3 loop spans 15 amino acids. The CDR3 loop is CASSPVTGVIREQYF. For the CDR3, the DNA is TGTGCCAGCAGCCCCGTAACGGGAGTGATAAGGGAGCAGTACTTC. The whole variable domain, filled in from reference TRBV11-2 and TRBJ2-7, reads EAGVAQSPRYKIIEKRQSVAFWCNPISGHATLYWYQQILGQGPKLLIQFQNNGVVDDSQLPKDRFSAERLKGVDSTLKIQPAKLEDSAVYLCASSPVTGVIREQYFGPGTRLTVT.

The chain is built from TRBV11-3 and TRBJ2-2; possibly TRBD1 for D (5 bases). CDR1 SGHNT and CDR2 YENEEA come from the germline V gene. The CDR3 has 14 amino acids. V lost 2 bases to trimming and J lost 8 bases, with 12 bases between them. The CDR3 DNA reads TGTGCCAGCAGCTTACGCGGCAGGGCTGGGGAGCTGTTTTTT. Amino acid sequence: CASSLRGRAGELFF.

The chain has TRBV30 and TRBJ1-2; D perhaps matches TRBD1 (5 bases). Trimming left V 5 bases short and J 7 bases short, with 11 bases between. This CDR3 has 11 residues. From germline, CDR1 is GTSNPN and CDR2 SVGIG (reference sequence). The CDR3 nucleotides are TGTGCCTGGCAGGGTTTTCTTGGCTACACCTTC. It codes for CAWQGFLGYTF.

The chain joins TRBV9 to TRBJ1-2; 9 nucleotides line up with TRBD1. V dropped 3 bases and J dropped 5; count of bases not matched to a gene: 8. The length of the CDR3 is 15 residues. Looked up from germline, CDR1 is SGDLS and CDR2 is YYNGEE. The CDR3 here is CASSARTGERYGYTF. In DNA form, the CDR3 reads TGTGCCAGCAGCGCCCGGACAGGGGAGAGGTATGGCTACACCTTC. Together with reference TRBV9 and TRBJ1-2, the CDR3 gives the full variable domain: DSGVTQTPKHLITATGQRVTLRCSPRSGDLSVYWYQQSLDQGLQFLIQYYNGEERAKGNILERFSAQQFPDLHSELNLSSLELGDSALYFCASSARTGERYGYTFGSGTRLTVV.

The chain uses TRBV12-5 and TRBJ2-7; a possible D gene is TRBD1 (6 bases). The V end lost 0 bases, the J end lost 7 bases, and 10 bases lay between the germline ends. The CDR3 runs to 13 residues. Germline loops: CDR1 LGHNT, CDR2 FRNRAP. The CDR3 DNA follows: TGTGCTAGTGGTTTGGTATCAGGGGAGGAGCAGTACTTC. Translated, it gives CASGLVSGEEQYF.

This clone occurred once. The chain is built from TRBV28 and TRBJ2-7; the match to TRBD2 covers 9 bases. The germline V gene encodes CDR1 MDHEN and CDR2 SYDVKM. J gave up 4 bases and V 4 bases, and 8 bases lay outside the gene matches. The CDR3 length is 15 residues. The CDR3 nucleotides read TGTGCCAGCAGTTCACCCGGGACTAGCAGTTACGAGCAGTACTTC. Encoded protein: CASSSPGTSSYEQYF.

The chain recombines TRBV28 with TRBJ2-1; 8 nucleotides align to TRBD1. Unmatched junction bases numbered 4, after V lost 3 bases and J lost 3 bases. CDR3 length equals 15 residues. CDR1 MDHEN and CDR2 SYDVKM come from the germline V gene. CDR3 loop: CASSFDRGHYNEQFF. CDR3 sequence (DNA): TGTGCCAGCAGTTTTGACAGGGGACACTACAATGAGCAGTTCTTC.

This CDR3 is CASSPHQDRYTEAFF. DNA of the CDR3: TGTGCCAGCAGTCCTCACCAGGACAGGTACACTGAAGCTTTCTTT. The chain joins TRBV28 to TRBJ1-1; 7 nucleotides match TRBD1. V lost 5 bases to trimming and J lost 3 bases; unmatched junction nucleotides: 9. Germline CDR1 and CDR2: MDHEN and SYDVKM. The CDR3 has 15 residues.

This clone was seen once. The CDR3 here is CASSPSGRRADTQYF. CDR3 coding DNA: TGTGCCAGCAGCCCCAGCGGGAGGAGGGCAGATACGCAGTATTTT. The chain carries TRBV7-6 and TRBJ2-3, with 9 bases that match TRBD2. V lost 5 bases, J lost 4 bases, and 7 bases stayed unmatched. Germline V CDR1 and CDR2: SGHVS, FNYEAQ. This CDR3 spans 15 amino acids.

The chain links TRBV24-1 to TRBJ2-4; no clear D. The CDR3 contains 15 residues. V dropped 3 bases and J dropped 8 bases, with 16 bases sitting between them. Germline V gives CDR1 KGHDR, CDR2 SFDVKD. CDR3 in amino acids: CATSDNRDRRDIQYF. The DNA for the CDR3 is TGTGCCACCAGTGATAACCGTGATCGGAGAGACATTCAGTACTTC.

The chain links TRBV7-2 to TRBJ2-4; perhaps TRBD1 as D (6 bases). Trimming pared 5 bases from V and 2 bases from J, leaving 10 bases between. The CDR3 contains 14 residues. Germline CDR1 SGHTA, CDR2 FQGNSA. The CDR3 DNA follows: TGTGCCAGCAGCCCACAGGGTTCCAAAAACATTCAGTACTTC. Its protein is CASSPQGSKNIQYF.

The chain employs TRBV28 and TRBJ2-7, with 9 bases matching TRBD1. This CDR3 has 14 amino acids. V lost 6 bases to trimming and J lost 5 bases; unmatched junction nucleotides: 8. The V gene's germline CDR1 is MDHEN and CDR2 SYDVKM. The CDR3 loop is CASRRTGETHEQYF. DNA of the CDR3: TGTGCCAGCAGGCGGACAGGGGAGACCCACGAGCAGTACTTC. Complete variable domain (other parts from reference TRBV28 and TRBJ2-7): DVKVTQSSRYLVKRTGEKVFLECVQDMDHENMFWYRQDPGLGLRLIYFSYDVKMKEKGDIPEGYSVSREKKERFSLILESASTNQTSMYLCASRRTGETHEQYFGPGTRLTVT.

The CDR3 protein is CATSRGQGSGETQYF. CDR3 bases: TGTGCCACCAGCAGAGGCCAGGGGTCGGGGGAGACCCAGTACTTC. The genes are TRBV15 and TRBJ2-5; D possibly corresponds to TRBD1 (6 bases). Trimming removed 1 base at V and 5 bases at J, with 14 bases between. CDR3 length equals 15 residues. Per germline, CDR1 LNHNV and CDR2 YYDKDF (reference sequence). Full variable domain (rest looked up from reference TRBV15 and TRBJ2-5): DAMVIQNPRYQVTQFGKPVTLSCSQTLNHNVMYWYQQKSSQAPKLLFHYYDKDFNNEADTPDNFQSRRPNTSFCFLDIRSPGLGDTAMYLCATSRGQGSGETQYFGPGTRLLVL.

V gene TRBV30 combines with J gene TRBJ2-1; 7 bases match TRBD2. V shed 5 bases, J shed 9 bases, and the junction held 4 bases outside the gene matches. This CDR3 comprises 11 residues. Germline lookup yields CDR1 GTSNPN and CDR2 SVGIG (reference sequence). Here the CDR3 DNA reads TGTGCCTGGGGGAGGGACTCTGAGCAGTTCTTC. Translating it yields CAWGRDSEQFF.

The V gene is TRBV29-1, the J gene TRBJ1-2; TRBD1 agrees at 7 bases. CDR1 is SQVTM and CDR2 is ANQGSEA in the germline V gene. J was trimmed by 3 bases and V by 5 bases; bases with no gene match: 6. The length of the CDR3 is 13 residues. CDR3 DNA: TGCAGCGTTTTAGGGGGCGCCGACTATGGCTACACCTTC. This sequence encodes CSVLGGADYGYTF.

The gene calls are TRBV24-1 and TRBJ1-3; D is unclear. Looked up from germline, CDR1 is KGHDR and CDR2 is SFDVKD. The CDR3 is 13 residues long. V lost 11 bases and J 4 bases, leaving 14 bases between the germline ends. The CDR3 sequence is CARVSESGNTIYF. The CDR3 coding sequence is TGTGCCAGAGTTTCGGAGTCGGGAAACACCATATATTTT.

This chain joins TRBV2 and TRBJ1-2; the match to TRBD1 covers 7 bases. Trimming took 9 bases from V and 4 from J; bases not matched to a gene: 5. The CDR3 sequence is 12 residues long. Germline V gene lookup returns CDR1 SNHLY and CDR2 FYNNEI. CDR3: CASRQGSYGYTF. The CDR3 bases are TGTGCCAGTAGACAGGGCTCCTATGGCTACACCTTC.

This clone was observed a single time. This sequence joins TRBV7-6 and TRBJ1-4; tentatively, D is TRBD1 (6 bases). CDR3 length: 16 residues. V lost 4 bases, J lost 8 bases, and 20 bases lay in between. Germline V gives CDR1 SGHVS, CDR2 FNYEAQ. CDR3 sequence reads: CASSSSLQGRGEKLFF. In DNA form, the CDR3 reads TGTGCCAGCAGCTCATCCCTACAGGGACGAGGGGAAAAACTGTTTTTT.

The sample holds a few counts of this clone. The chain joins TRBV28 to TRBJ1-5; D not certain. Germline CDR1 MDHEN, CDR2 SYDVKM. This CDR3 has 18 amino acids. V was shortened by 4 bases and J by 0 bases, with 19 bases between the two germline ends. CDR3 protein: CASSSDGETIYSNQPQHF. CDR3 bases: TGTGCCAGCAGTTCGGACGGGGAAACTATTTATAGCAATCAGCCCCAGCATTTT.

The chain is built from TRBV28 and TRBJ2-1; D uncertain. Trimming stripped 5 bases from V and 0 bases from J, with 8 bases between. CDR1 is MDHEN and CDR2 is SYDVKM in the germline V gene. The CDR3 totals 14 residues. The CDR3 DNA reads TGTGCCAGCAGTACTCATTCCTCCTACAATGAGCAGTTCTTC. It codes for CASSTHSSYNEQFF. Combining the CDR3 with reference TRBV28 and TRBJ2-1 gives the whole variable domain DVKVTQSSRYLVKRTGEKVFLECVQDMDHENMFWYRQDPGLGLRLIYFSYDVKMKEKGDIPEGYSVSREKKERFSLILESASTNQTSMYLCASSTHSSYNEQFFGPGTRLTVL.

The genes are TRBV5-6 and TRBJ1-1; D unclear. The CDR3 spans 13 residues. The V and J ends lost 4 bases and 0 bases respectively, with 7 bases between them. Germline CDR1 reads SGHDT; CDR2 reads YYEEEE. The DNA for the CDR3 is TGTGCCAGCAGCCGAGTAATGAACACTGAAGCTTTCTTT. As protein: CASSRVMNTEAFF.

The CDR3 spells CATSRDGGTGAYGQYF. For the CDR3, the DNA is TGTGCCACCAGCAGAGATGGCGGGACAGGGGCATATGGGCAGTATTTT. The chain uses TRBV15 and TRBJ2-3; 10 nucleotides match TRBD1. The germline V gene has CDR1 LNHNV and CDR2 YYDKDF (reference sequence). There are 16 residues in the CDR3. V lost 0 bases and J lost 11; bases outside the gene matches: 11.

The CDR3 loop is CASSLDSYEQYF. The CDR3 DNA sequence: TGTGCCAGCAGTTTAGACAGCTACGAGCAGTACTTC. J is TRBJ2-7 and V is TRBV2; possible D gene TRBD1, 5 bases. This CDR3 has 12 residues. Looked up from germline, CDR1 is SNHLY and CDR2 is FYNNEI. Trimming removed 5 bases from V and 3 bases from J, with 8 bases in between. Combining the CDR3 with reference TRBV2 and TRBJ2-7 gives the whole variable domain EPEVTQTPSHQVTQMGQEVILRCVPISNHLYFYWYRQILGQKVEFLVSFYNNEISEKSEIFDDQFSVERPDGSNFTLKIRSTKLEDSAMYFCASSLDSYEQYFGPGTRLTVT.

The chain carries TRBV2 and TRBJ2-7, with D uncertain. Germline V gene lookup returns CDR1 SNHLY and CDR2 FYNNEI. This CDR3 has 14 residues. The V and J ends lost 2 bases and 1 base respectively, with 9 bases between them. CDR3 nucleotides: TGTGCCAGCAGTGAACTCACAGATTCCTACGAGCAGTACTTC. This gives the protein CASSELTDSYEQYF.

The chain carries TRBV28 and TRBJ1-1; the match to TRBD1 covers 7 bases. After removal of 5 bases from V and 2 bases from J, the junction contained 5 bases not matched to a gene. The germline CDR1 and CDR2 sequences are MDHEN and SYDVKM. This CDR3 region has 14 residues. CDR3 loop: CASSEGAFNTEAFF. Here the CDR3 DNA reads TGTGCCAGCAGTGAGGGGGCATTTAACACTGAAGCTTTCTTT.

The chain is built from TRBV27 and TRBJ1-2; 7 bases fit TRBD1. The CDR3 loop spans 15 amino acids. Trimming removed 6 bases from V and 6 bases from J; junction bases left unmatched: 13. The germline V gene has CDR1 MNHEY and CDR2 SMNVEV (reference sequence). This chain's CDR3 is CASRYRGAGVNGYTF. In DNA form, the CDR3 reads TGTGCCAGCAGGTACAGGGGCGCAGGGGTCAATGGCTACACCTTC.

The chain uses TRBV7-9 and TRBJ1-2; 8 bases agree with TRBD1. With 4 bases clipped from V and 8 bases from J, the junction kept 9 bases outside the gene matches. Germline V gene data show CDR1 as SEHNR and CDR2 as FQNEAQ (reference sequence). This CDR3 spans 14 amino acids. CDR3 in DNA: TGTGCCAGCAGCTACTCAGGGGGCGCAAGAGGCTACACCTTC. Encoded protein: CASSYSGGARGYTF.

Only one count was recorded for this clone. Other DNA sequences from this sample encode an identical CDR3 as well. The chain joins TRBV6-5 to TRBJ2-7, with D unclear. The V end lost 5 bases, the J end lost 1 base, and 9 bases lay between the germline ends. Germline-derived CDR1 and CDR2 are MNHEY and SVGAGI. CDR3 size: 13 residues. In nucleotides, the CDR3 is TGTGCCAGCAGTCCGGGTATTTCCTACGAGCAGTACTTC. Protein sequence: CASSPGISYEQYF.

The chain couples TRBV27 to TRBJ2-2, with D possibly matching TRBD2 (6 bases). The length of the CDR3 is 15 residues. V was shortened by 3 bases and J by 5 bases, with 13 bases between the two germline ends. Per germline, CDR1 MNHEY and CDR2 SMNVEV (reference sequence). CDR3 residues: CASSFFGSGTGELFF. The DNA of the CDR3 is TGTGCCAGCAGTTTTTTCGGGAGCGGGACCGGGGAGCTGTTTTTT.

The chain carries TRBV3-1 (or the pseudogene TRBV3-2) and TRBJ1-1; a weak D match, TRBD1 (5 bases). V lost 8 bases and J 9 bases, leaving 16 bases between the germline ends. Germline CDR1 is LGHDT and CDR2 is YNNKEL (reference sequence). The CDR3 consists of 12 residues. As DNA, the CDR3 is TGTGCCAGCCAAAGGGAGGGGAGGAAAGCTTTCTTT. This codes for CASQREGRKAFF.

The gene calls are TRBV7-2 and TRBJ1-2; 8 nucleotides match TRBD1. V lost 5 bases and J lost 0; bases outside the gene matches: 5. This CDR3 is 15 amino acids long. CDR1 SGHTA and CDR2 FQGNSA come from the germline V gene. CDR3: CASSPGGPSNYGYTF. CDR3 bases: TGTGCCAGCAGCCCAGGGGGCCCCTCTAACTATGGCTACACCTTC.